This entry describes one T cell receptor (beta chain). The entry originates in a study of blood T cell repertoires in COVID-19. The CDR3 loop spans 15 amino acids. Germline lookup yields CDR1 MNHEY and CDR2 SMNVEV (reference sequence). V was clipped by 5 bases and J by 0 bases, with 14 bases between them. Assay used: immunoSEQ multiplex PCR; TCRdb lists only in-frame clones, some missing. The sample includes almost 200,000 clones, about 89% seen only once; the top ten take approximately 8.2%. Sample: PBMCs or T cells enriched from blood (not recorded which). This chain links TRBV27 with TRBJ2-7; D possibly corresponds to TRBD2 (5 bases). The sequence came from a woman aged 18-29 years who had recovered from COVID-19. CDR3 bases: TGTGCCAGCAGTCTCCGGGGTTCGAGCTCCTACGAGCAGTACTTC. Residues: CASSLRGSSSYEQYF.